These 27 T cell receptor beta chains originate from one sample sequenced in a study of blood T cell repertoires in COVID-19 (TCRdb year 2020). Receptor libraries were prepared by the immunoSEQ multiplex PCR assay. TCRdb took this table from immuneACCESS and kept in-frame rearrangements with V and J called. Such tables lack part of the clones; where checked against another copy, unresolved V genes explain under half of the gap, and the rest is unexplained. Within this sample are roughly 150,000 clones, with roughly nine tenths of them counted one time only. Of the sample, more than 2% falls within the top ten clones. The sequenced sample consisted of peripheral blood. The receptors were sampled from a woman in her seventies with acute or convalescent COVID-19.

V is TRBV12-5 and J is TRBJ2-1; TRBD1 aligns across 7 bases. The CDR3 is 16 amino acids. Looked up from germline, CDR1 is LGHNT and CDR2 is FRNRAP. V dropped 0 bases and J dropped 5; count of bases not matched to a gene: 7. CDR3 sequence reads: CASGLVSRTGHNEQFF. The CDR3 nucleotides read TGTGCTAGTGGTTTGGTATCTAGGACAGGACACAATGAGCAGTTCTTC.

This chain uses TRBV18 with TRBJ2-6, with D hard to call. The CDR3 has 17 residues. Germline loops: CDR1 KGHSH, CDR2 LQKENI. Trimming shortened V by 3 bases and J by 0 bases, and 12 bases separated the two germline ends. The CDR3 loop reads CASSPSVRSSGANVLTF. In DNA form, the CDR3 reads TGTGCCAGCTCACCTTCTGTGAGAAGCTCTGGGGCCAACGTCCTGACTTTC.

The CDR3 spells CASSQDRLAGYNEQFF. For the CDR3, the DNA is TGTGCCAGCAGCCAAGACCGGCTAGCGGGTTACAATGAGCAGTTCTTC. V and J are TRBV3-1 (or the pseudogene TRBV3-2) and TRBJ2-1, with TRBD2 matching 8 bases. This CDR3 region has 16 residues. Losses at the gene ends were 0 bases for V and 4 bases for J; bases not matched to a gene: 5. Germline V gene sequence: CDR1 LGHDT, CDR2 YNNKEL (reference sequence).

This clone was seen more than once but under ten times. The V gene is TRBV20-1, the J gene TRBJ1-2; D is unresolved. Germline loops: CDR1 DFQATT, CDR2 SNEGSKA (reference sequence). The CDR3 runs to 11 residues. The CDR3 sequence: CIPRTNYGYTF. CDR3 DNA: TGCATTCCCAGAACTAACTATGGCTACACCTTC.

This clone was observed a handful of times. This rearrangement joins TRBV10-3 to TRBJ1-1; the D gene is possibly TRBD1 (6 bases). V was pared by 6 bases and J by 0 bases, with 17 bases between. The CDR3 is 16 residues long. CDR1 and CDR2 (germline): ENHRY, SYGVKD. CDR3 in DNA: TGTGCCATCAGGGAGGCTATAGGGGGTATGAACACTGAAGCTTTCTTT. This translates into CAIREAIGGMNTEAFF.

The V call is TRBV5-4, the J call TRBJ2-5; D is perhaps TRBD2 (7 bases). Germline values: CDR1 SGHNT, CDR2 YYREEE (reference sequence). This CDR3 is built from 15 residues. V was trimmed by 4 bases and J by 5 bases, leaving 18 bases between them. The CDR3 region is CASSPPGGLRETQYF. CDR3 nucleotide sequence: TGTGCCAGCAGCCCTCCCGGGGGGCTACGGGAGACCCAGTACTTC.

This clone was detected a few times. The CDR3 here is CASSWLAGFTGELFF. As DNA, the CDR3 is TGTGCCAGCAGTTGGCTAGCGGGGTTCACCGGGGAGCTGTTTTTT. The chain carries TRBV6-5 and TRBJ2-2; 9 bases agree with TRBD2. Trimming removed 4 bases from V and 4 bases from J; junction bases left unmatched: 4. CDR3 length: 15 residues. The germline CDR1 and CDR2 sequences are MNHEY and SVGAGI.

This sequence joins TRBV3-1 (or the pseudogene TRBV3-2) and TRBJ2-3; the match to TRBD2 covers 8 bases. Trimming took 2 bases from V and 0 from J; bases not matched to a gene: 10. The germline gives CDR1 LGHDT, CDR2 YNNKEL (reference sequence). The CDR3 sequence is 18 residues long. The CDR3 protein is CASSQKRGGPRSTDTQYF. CDR3 DNA: TGTGCCAGCAGCCAAAAACGGGGGGGCCCGAGGAGCACAGATACGCAGTATTTT.

The chain carries TRBV12-3 or TRBV12-4 and TRBJ1-4; no firm D call. CDR3 length: 12 amino acids. Trimming left V 2 bases short and J 7 bases short, with 5 bases between. The CDR3 DNA follows: TGTGCCAGCAGTTTACACGGTGAAAAACTGTTTTTT. This translates into CASSLHGEKLFF.

The V and J genes are TRBV19 and TRBJ1-6, with D possibly TRBD1 on 6 matching bases. This CDR3 spans 15 amino acids. Trimming cost V 6 bases and J 13 bases, with 22 bases left between them. Per the germline V gene, CDR1 is LNHDA and CDR2 is SQIVND (reference sequence). The CDR3 nucleotides read TGTGCCAGTAGGACGTCCGGGACAACCTTCGGGCCCCTCCACTTT. Its protein product is CASRTSGTTFGPLHF. Drawing the rest from reference TRBV19 and TRBJ1-6, the complete variable domain is DGGITQSPKYLFRKEGQNVTLSCEQNLNHDAMYWYRQDPGQGLRLIYYSQIVNDFQKGDIAEGYSVSREKKESFPLTVTSAQKNPTAFYLCASRTSGTTFGPLHFGNGTRLTVT.

This clone was detected only once. This rearrangement joins TRBV28 to TRBJ1-2; possible D gene TRBD1, 6 bases. The CDR3 spans 14 residues. Germline-derived CDR1 and CDR2 are MDHEN and SYDVKM. V was cut by 5 bases and J by 4 bases, with 14 bases left in between. CDR3 nucleotides: TGTGCCAGCAGTCAAGGGGGGGGCGGCTATGGCTACACCTTC. This translates into CASSQGGGGYGYTF.

The chain employs TRBV18 and TRBJ2-4, with TRBD1 identical over 7 bases. CDR1 is KGHSH and CDR2 is LQKENI in the germline V gene. This CDR3 region has 17 residues. The ends lost 2 bases at V and 2 bases at J; junction bases unmatched: 9. CDR3 sequence reads: CASSPTTGMRTKNIQYF. In DNA, the CDR3 is TGTGCCAGCTCACCAACGACAGGGATGAGGACCAAAAACATTCAGTACTTC.

The V gene is TRBV10-3, the J gene TRBJ2-1, with 9 bases that match TRBD1. The CDR3 spans 14 residues. The ends lost 2 bases at V and 12 bases at J; junction bases unmatched: 8. Germline V gene data show CDR1 as ENHRY and CDR2 as SYGVKD. CDR3 nucleotides: TGTGCCATCAGTGAGGGCGGGACAGGGCAGGCGCAGTTCTTC. This translates into CAISEGGTGQAQFF.

The J gene is TRBJ1-1, the V gene TRBV5-1; unclear D gene. This CDR3 contains 15 residues. The V and J ends lost 4 bases and 0 bases respectively, with 13 bases between them. Germline V gene data show CDR1 as SGHRS and CDR2 as YFSETQ. CDR3: CASSASRVMNTEAFF. CDR3 coding DNA: TGCGCCAGCAGCGCGTCGAGAGTTATGAACACTGAAGCTTTCTTT.

The J gene is TRBJ1-2, the V gene TRBV2, with no clear D. The CDR3 runs to 12 residues. Germline V CDR1 and CDR2: SNHLY, FYNNEI. Trimming removed 6 bases from V and 0 bases from J, with 5 bases in between. In nucleotides, the CDR3 is TGTGCCAGCAGGAGAGCTAACTATGGCTACACCTTC. As protein: CASRRANYGYTF.

This rearrangement joins TRBV11-2 to TRBJ1-1; tentatively, D is TRBD1 (6 bases). The length of the CDR3 is 13 residues. V gave up 3 bases and J gave up 7 bases, with 12 bases separating them. Germline CDR1 reads SGHAT; CDR2 reads FQNNGV. CDR3 residues: CASSLRQGNEAFF. In DNA form, the CDR3 reads TGTGCCAGCAGCTTGAGGCAGGGGAATGAAGCTTTCTTT.

The chain has TRBV12-3 or TRBV12-4 and TRBJ1-4; D is possibly TRBD1 (5 bases). V lost 9 bases, J lost 4 bases, and 12 bases lay in between. CDR3 length equals 13 residues. CDR3 residues: CASSSTVNEKLFF. Here the CDR3 DNA reads TGTGCCAGTTCCTCGACAGTTAATGAAAAACTGTTTTTT.

The sample holds one count of this clone. V usage is TRBV2 and J usage is TRBJ2-5; TRBD2 agrees at 10 bases. CDR3 length: 17 amino acids. CDR1 and CDR2 from the germline V gene are SNHLY and FYNNEI. The V and J ends lost 6 bases and 4 bases, in that order; junction bases with no gene match: 14. CDR3 in amino acids: CASRGGTGLAGAETQYF. The DNA of the CDR3 is TGTGCCAGCAGAGGGGGAACGGGGCTAGCGGGGGCAGAGACCCAGTACTTC.

CDR3 loop: CASSLRGGYRNTEAFF. CDR3 bases: TGTGCCAGCAGTTTAAGGGGGGGGTATCGGAACACTGAAGCTTTCTTT. The gene calls are TRBV27 and TRBJ1-1, with D maybe TRBD1 (6 bases). Germline-derived CDR1 and CDR2 are MNHEY and SMNVEV (reference sequence). V lost 2 bases and J lost 1, with 14 bases in between. This CDR3 spans 16 amino acids.

This rearrangement joins TRBV3-1 (or the pseudogene TRBV3-2) to TRBJ2-2; no clear D gene. Trimming stripped 1 base from V and 4 bases from J, with 13 bases between. The CDR3 covers 16 residues. The germline CDR1 and CDR2 sequences are LGHDT and YNNKEL (reference sequence). CDR3 sequence reads: CASSQARRGGTGELFF. The DNA for the CDR3 is TGTGCCAGCAGCCAAGCACGCCGCGGTGGCACCGGGGAGCTGTTTTTT.

V and J are TRBV10-2 and TRBJ1-5, with 9 bases identical to TRBD1. Unmatched junction bases numbered 20, after V lost 8 bases and J lost 6 bases. This CDR3 has 18 residues. The germline V gene encodes CDR1 WSHSY and CDR2 SAAADI. The CDR3 nucleotides are TGCGCCAGCGGAAGAGCTTATGGGGACAGGGAGGGTGGTCAGCCCCAGCATTTT. It encodes CASGRAYGDREGGQPQHF.

This chain joins TRBV7-9 and TRBJ1-2, with TRBD1 matching over 12 bases. The ends lost 5 bases at V and 8 bases at J; junction bases unmatched: 3. Germline CDR1 and CDR2: SEHNR and FQNEAQ (reference sequence). CDR3 length equals 13 residues. DNA of the CDR3: TGTGCCAGCAGCCGGGACAGGGGGCGAGGCTACACCTTC. It specifies CASSRDRGRGYTF.

The chain is built from TRBV6-5 and TRBJ2-3; 8 bases match TRBD2. This CDR3 is built from 14 residues. Trimming removed 9 bases from V and 1 base from J; junction bases left unmatched: 6. From germline, CDR1 is MNHEY and CDR2 SVGAGI. CDR3 loop: CASEPGLGTDTQYF. The CDR3 DNA sequence: TGTGCCAGTGAACCGGGACTAGGCACAGATACGCAGTATTTT.

This clone was counted at least ten times. The chain recombines TRBV2 with TRBJ1-4; TRBD1 agrees at 7 bases. Germline V gives CDR1 SNHLY, CDR2 FYNNEI. The J segment lost 0 bases and the V segment lost 5 bases, leaving 12 bases of the junction unmatched. The CDR3 loop spans 18 amino acids. The CDR3 spells CASSPSGTEFTTNEKLFF. The CDR3 nucleotides are TGTGCCAGCAGTCCGTCCGGGACAGAGTTTACAACTAATGAAAAACTGTTTTTT. Based on the CDR3 plus reference TRBV2 and TRBJ1-4, the full variable domain is EPEVTQTPSHQVTQMGQEVILRCVPISNHLYFYWYRQILGQKVEFLVSFYNNEISEKSEIFDDQFSVERPDGSNFTLKIRSTKLEDSAMYFCASSPSGTEFTTNEKLFFGSGTQLSVL.

The chain links TRBV6-6 to TRBJ1-1, with D perhaps matching TRBD1 (5 bases). Looked up from germline, CDR1 is MNHNY and CDR2 is SVGAGI (reference sequence). This CDR3 comprises 16 residues. The V and J ends lost 0 bases and 0 bases respectively, with 11 bases between them. The CDR3 protein is CASSYSTRGMNTEAFF. CDR3 in DNA: TGTGCCAGCAGTTACTCGACTAGGGGTATGAACACTGAAGCTTTCTTT.

The chain is built from TRBV6-2 or TRBV6-3 and TRBJ2-1, with TRBD2 matching 12 bases. V was pared by 2 bases and J by 4 bases, with 12 bases of the junction left unmatched. This CDR3 spans 19 amino acids. From germline, CDR1 is MNHEY and CDR2 SVGEGT. Written as DNA, the CDR3 is TGTGCCAGCAGTTACAGTAGACATCTTCTAGCGGGGGGGTACAATGAGCAGTTCTTC. Protein sequence: CASSYSRHLLAGGYNEQFF.

This chain links TRBV18 with TRBJ1-3; tentatively, D is TRBD1 (5 bases). V gave up 3 bases and J gave up 6 bases, with 15 bases separating them. The CDR3 consists of 15 residues. Per germline, CDR1 KGHSH and CDR2 LQKENI. CDR3 region: CASSPPGTVLNTIYF. For the CDR3, the DNA is TGTGCCAGCTCACCCCCTGGGACTGTTCTAAACACCATATATTTT. The whole variable domain, filled in from reference TRBV18 and TRBJ1-3, reads NAGVMQNPRHLVRRRGQEARLRCSPMKGHSHVYWYRQLPEEGLKFMVYLQKENIIDESGMPKERFSAEFPKEGPSILRIQQVVRGDSAAYFCASSPPGTVLNTIYFGEGSWLTVV.